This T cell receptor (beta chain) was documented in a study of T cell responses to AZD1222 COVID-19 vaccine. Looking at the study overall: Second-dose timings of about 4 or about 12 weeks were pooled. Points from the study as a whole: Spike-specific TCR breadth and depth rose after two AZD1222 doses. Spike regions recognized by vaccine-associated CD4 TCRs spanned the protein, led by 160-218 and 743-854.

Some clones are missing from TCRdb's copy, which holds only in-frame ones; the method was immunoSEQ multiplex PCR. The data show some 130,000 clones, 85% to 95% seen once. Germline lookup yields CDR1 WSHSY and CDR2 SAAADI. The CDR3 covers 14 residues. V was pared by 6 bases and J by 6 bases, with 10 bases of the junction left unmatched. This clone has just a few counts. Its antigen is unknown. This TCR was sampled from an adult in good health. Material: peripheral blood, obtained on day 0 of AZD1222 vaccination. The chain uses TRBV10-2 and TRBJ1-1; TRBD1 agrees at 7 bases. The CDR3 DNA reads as TGCGCCAGCAGCCCCGGGGACAGAACCCCTGAAGCTTTCTTT. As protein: CASSPGDRTPEAFF.